The T cell receptor (beta chain) described here comes from a study of blood T cell repertoires in COVID-19 (dated by TCRdb to about 2020). As for the study more broadly: Samples from collaborators originated in the United States, Italy and Spain and spanned both the acute and convalescent phases of COVID-19. The material from the prospective study consisted of cDNA or gDNA derived from T cells, B-cell-depleted T cells, or PBMCs. Subjects who had been exposed to COVID-19, were actively infected with it, or had recovered from it provided the deeply sampled blood TCRbeta repertoires that made up the dataset. The repertoires were made available in a free public database intended to serve as a resource for research on the immune response to SARS-CoV-2. Samples were obtained from the ongoing ImmuneRACE study (first 160 participants) and from roughly 1,300 subjects provided by 6 global collaborators. A de-identified subject ID, COVID-19 status, age in years and sex were almost always included in the sample metadata. HLA class I and class II types, where available, came from metadata supplied by the sample provider rather than from assay-based typing. Results and caveats for the whole study, not just this receptor: The amount of clinical and demographic metadata varied by source and participant and was provided uncurated.

A word on this clone: Its specific antigen is unknown. Base qualities are not provided; no much larger clone lies one nucleotide away.

The immunoSEQ Assay, a bias-controlled multiplex PCR, was used to amplify TCRbeta CDR3 regions from genomic DNA. Per the authors' processing: Within the assay, amplification of reference gene primers was used to estimate how many nucleated cells each sample contained. To quantify the absolute abundance of each unique TCRbeta CDR3 rearrangement, sequence reads were collapsed and filtered. For each sample, productive Simpson clonality was calculated as the square root of Simpson's diversity index across productive rearrangements. Imported from immuneACCESS, the table was reduced by TCRdb to in-frame sequences with V and J called. These copies leave out some clones; in studies compared against another copy, an unresolved V gene accounts for under half, and the cause of the remainder is not known. V and J calls and clone size are as listed in that table; D and trimming were resolved from the DNA. The sample contains hundreds of thousands of clones, 89% of them found a single time. The top ten hold more than 9.5% of the sample.

CDR1 and CDR2, looked up from the germline V gene, are SGHRS and YFSETQ. Trimming costs V 2 bases and J 3 bases, and their ends lie 13 bases apart. The CDR3 sequence holds 15 residues, the cysteine and phenylalanine included. Left in the record is the CDR3 DNA by itself, 45 bases read in frame from the first base. At one collaborating source in Seattle, patients were enrolled during active infection and were followed longitudinally through the course of disease. The collaborating institutions used their own protocols to collect whole blood in K2EDTA tubes. For TCRbeta analysis, collaborators shipped samples in one of three forms: frozen whole blood, isolated PBMCs, or DNA extracted from either of those sample types.

What was sequenced was peripheral blood. Recombination connected TRBV5-1 to TRBJ2-3; 6 matching bases give a weak D call of TRBD1. The sequence was obtained from a woman in her thirties with COVID-19, enrolled during active disease. DNA sequence: TGCGCCAGCAGCTTTACAGGGAGTAGTACAGATACGCAGTATTTT. This sequence encodes CASSFTGSSTDTQYF.